This T cell receptor (beta chain) derives from a study of blood T cells in healthy people across ages. Per sample, no less than 5.5 micrograms of total RNA were extracted. Study conclusions and caveats: Observed TCR beta diversity per million T cells went down as age went up. This fall followed a roughly linear course with age.

V lost 4 bases and J 4 bases, leaving 16 bases between the germline ends. This CDR3 comprises 15 residues. Germline assignment: CDR1 SGHTA and CDR2 FQGNSA. This clonotype was detected many times. What it binds is not known. Together with a sample-barcoded 5' primer, a J-beta primer mix was included in a second PCR lasting about 6 to 11 cycles. A single record per CDR3 protein comes from TCRdb applying MiXCR to the 5' RACE reads. The table has some 930,000 distinct CDR3 sequences, 25% to 30% seen once. This sample also appeared in a second study, on T cells of mothers and their children. From that study: From each mother came over 8 million TCR beta CDR3 reads, and from each child came approximately 2.8 million.

The sequencing input was blood. This chain uses TRBV7-2 with TRBJ1-2; weak D call: TRBD1 (6 bases). The sequence was collected from a woman between 40 and 55 years old in good health. CDR3 in amino acids: CASSSDSRTGYGYTF. The CDR3 bases are TGTGCCAGCAGCTCGGACAGCCGAACGGGCTATGGCTACACCTTC.